A single TCR beta chain is shown here with its context. The sample comes from a study of shared clonotypes between healthy human individuals. In germline, CDR1 is SGHDT, CDR2 YYEEEE. The CDR3 consists of 15 residues. Between the trimmed V and J ends, which lost 4 bases and 5 bases, there was a span of 18 bases. Clones were read by immunoSEQ multiplex PCR, and TCRdb kept only the in-frame ones, dropping some. The sample holds 2,500,000 or so clones, about 90% seen once. This receptor was identified in a man aged 18 to 30 in good health. Some clones in this sample may be carry-over from other donors' samples. The sample was naive CD4+ T cells from PBMCs. The subset: CD45RA+ positively selected. The V gene is TRBV5-6, the J gene TRBJ2-5, with D perhaps TRBD2 (7 bases). This CDR3 is CASSPPQGGGETQYF. DNA for the CDR3: TGTGCCAGCAGCCCACCCCAAGGGGGAGGGGAGACCCAGTACTTC.